This T cell receptor (beta chain) was identified in a study of post-analysis software for immune sequencing data. Study information: As for disease course, relapsing-remitting, secondary progressive and progressive-relapsing multiple sclerosis were all included.

The CDR3 sequence is 15 residues long. V was clipped by 8 bases and J by 3 bases, with 20 bases between them. Germline V gene lookup returns CDR1 GTSNPN and CDR2 SVGIG (reference sequence). Unique molecular identifiers were carried by the TCR beta cDNA libraries. T cells numbering roughly 0.9 to 11 million gave rise to roughly 550,000 cDNA molecules. MiXCR, applied by TCRdb to the PCR reads, yields one record per CDR3 protein. This table holds 740,000 or so distinct CDR3 sequences, about 57% found once. Concerning this clonotype itself: The target antigen is unknown.

General study points: By F measure, samples from a shared preparation batch strongly co-clustered. Compared with controls, patients showed significantly lower normalized Chao1 diversity. There were five TRBV segments more frequent in patients than controls, and TRBV5-6, TRBV5-1 and TRBV20-1 were among them.

The J gene is TRBJ1-5, the V gene TRBV30, with D perhaps matching TRBD1 (6 bases). The TCR comes from a girl between 10 and 17 years old with multiple sclerosis. The material sequenced was blood. The CDR3 nucleotides are TGTGCCCATTACCAAGTGGGACACCACAATCAGCCCCAGCATTTT. It encodes CAHYQVGHHNQPQHF.